Following are 19 T cell receptor beta chains from one sample sequenced in a study of T-cell memory formation after mild COVID-19. One entry per CDR3 protein results from TCRdb running MiXCR on the 5' RACE reads. The sample lists 250,000 or so distinct CDR3 sequences, 15% to 20% occurring once. The sample consisted of PBMCs or a T cell subset sorted from them (not recorded which). These receptors came from a young man who had mild COVID-19 (a few samples of this study predate the infection). Cell type and time point are not known.

The V gene is TRBV25-1, the J gene TRBJ1-3, with no clear D. The CDR3 loop spans 14 amino acids. V lost 6 bases, J lost 0 bases, and 9 bases lay in between. The germline CDR1 and CDR2 sequences are MGHDK and SYGVNS. In nucleotides, the CDR3 is TGTGCCAGCAGAGGCCTGTTCTCTGGAAACACCATATATTTT. This gives the protein CASRGLFSGNTIYF.

CDR3 DNA: TGTGCCAGTAGTATGGGCAGGGGGCTAAGGCAGCCCCAGCATTTT. This codes for CASSMGRGLRQPQHF. The V and J genes are TRBV19 and TRBJ1-5; 8 positions agree with TRBD1. The CDR3 is made up of 15 amino acids. J was trimmed by 7 bases and V by 3 bases; bases with no gene match: 8. Per the germline V gene, CDR1 is LNHDA and CDR2 is SQIVND (reference sequence).

In its sample, this clonotype was seen many times. The V call is TRBV7-3, the J call TRBJ2-6; TRBD2 aligns across 10 bases. V trimming: 5 bases; J trimming: 0 bases; junction bases outside the gene matches: 7. The germline CDR1 and CDR2 sequences are SGHTA and FQGTGA. The CDR3 has 18 residues. CDR3 region: CASSLSSGSYSGANVLTF. CDR3 nucleotides: TGTGCCAGCAGCCTCTCTAGCGGGAGCTACTCTGGGGCCAACGTCCTGACTTTC.

This clonotype was seen a handful of times. The rearrangement links TRBV5-4 to TRBJ2-7, with a possible D match to TRBD2 (7 bases). CDR3 length equals 15 residues. In germline, CDR1 is SGHNT, CDR2 YYREEE (reference sequence). V lost 1 base and J lost 2, with 13 bases in between. CDR3 amino acids: CASSLRGADPYEQYV. In nucleotides, the CDR3 is TGTGCCAGCAGCTTGCGGGGGGCCGACCCCTACGAGCAGTACGTC.

V usage is TRBV15 and J usage is TRBJ2-7; TRBD1 or TRBD2 may be the D gene (5 bases each). Deletions cut 0 bases from V and 7 bases from J, with 19 bases between. There are 16 residues in the CDR3. Germline V CDR1 and CDR2: LNHNV, YYDKDF (reference sequence). Here the CDR3 reads CATSRDRDPALGEQYF. The CDR3, as DNA: TGTGCCACCAGCAGAGACAGGGACCCAGCGCTAGGGGAGCAGTACTTC.

The chain recombines TRBV20-1 with TRBJ2-7, with TRBD1 as a possible D gene (6 bases). V lost 8 bases, J lost 4 bases, and 18 bases lay in between. The CDR3 consists of 13 residues. Germline CDR1 is DFQATT and CDR2 is SNEGSKA (reference sequence). CDR3 nucleotide sequence: TGCAGTTCAAGGGACACCTTGGGATACGAGCAGTACTTC. Translating it yields CSSRDTLGYEQYF.

This clonotype was seen more than once but under ten times. This chain uses TRBV5-8 with TRBJ2-1, with D possibly TRBD2 on 6 matching bases. Trimming removed 4 bases from V and 3 bases from J, with 8 bases in between. The length of the CDR3 is 13 residues. CDR1 is SGHTS, CDR2 YDEGEE, per germline. CDR3 bases: TGTGCCAGCAGCGGGGGGTACTACAATGAGCAGTTCTTC. Translated, it gives CASSGGYYNEQFF. The whole variable domain, filled in from reference TRBV5-8 and TRBJ2-1, reads EAGVTQSPTHLIKTRGQQATLRCSPISGHTSVYWYQQALGLGLQFLLWYDEGEERNRGNFPPRFSGRQFPNYSSELNVNALELEDSALYLCASSGGYYNEQFFGPGTRLTVL.

The gene calls are TRBV4-3 and TRBJ1-3; 7 bases line up with TRBD1. This CDR3 region has 15 residues. V lost 5 bases to trimming and J lost 4 bases; unmatched junction nucleotides: 8. In germline, CDR1 is LGHNA, CDR2 YSLEER. The CDR3 protein is CASSYDREMGNTIYF. CDR3 sequence (DNA): TGCGCCAGCAGCTACGACAGGGAGATGGGAAACACCATATATTTT.

This clonotype was observed a handful of times. CDR3 DNA: TGTGCCAGCAGGAACAGGGCCCCGGGCTCCTACGAGCAGTACGTC. Its protein product is CASRNRAPGSYEQYV. The V call is TRBV6-2 or TRBV6-3, the J call TRBJ2-7, with a possible D match to TRBD1 (6 bases). CDR3 length: 15 amino acids. The ends were cut back, 6 bases at V and 0 bases at J, with 15 bases in the middle. Germline CDR1 reads MNHEY; CDR2 reads SVGEGT.

This clonotype occurred a few times. The chain has TRBV4-1 and TRBJ2-5, with TRBD2 matching over 7 bases. The CDR3 runs 16 residues. Trimming at V came to 4 bases and at J to 5 bases, leaving 13 bases not matched to a gene. Germline assignment: CDR1 MGHRA and CDR2 YSYEKL. CDR3 bases: TGCGCCAGCAGCCCCTGGGAGGGAGGTTTGTGGGAGACCCAGTACTTC. Its protein is CASSPWEGGLWETQYF.

The chain recombines TRBV7-2 with TRBJ2-2; perhaps TRBD1 as D (6 bases). Germline-derived CDR1 and CDR2 are SGHTA and FQGNSA. V gave up 1 base and J gave up 6 bases, with 12 bases separating them. The CDR3 loop spans 15 amino acids. The CDR3 sequence: CASSLVWGQAGELFF. DNA of the CDR3: TGTGCCAGCAGCTTAGTTTGGGGGCAAGCCGGGGAGCTGTTTTTT.

This clonotype showed up just once. V is TRBV20-1 and J is TRBJ2-3; 7 nucleotides agree with TRBD2. The CDR3 has 15 residues. Germline V CDR1 and CDR2: DFQATT, SNEGSKA (reference sequence). With V trimmed by 0 bases and J by 2 bases, 5 bases remained unmatched. The CDR3 region has the DNA TGCAGTGCTAGAGATCTGGGGGGGGTCACAGATACGCAGTATTTT. Its protein product is CSARDLGGVTDTQYF.

This chain joins TRBV6-1 and TRBJ2-5; no clear D gene. Trimming cost V 2 bases and J 4 bases, with 11 bases left between them. Germline V gene data show CDR1 as MNHNS and CDR2 as SASEGT. The CDR3 extends over 14 amino acids. The CDR3 DNA sequence: TGTGCCAGCAGTGAATACCGATGGGGAGAGACCCAGTACTTC. Translating gives CASSEYRWGETQYF.

In this sample, this clonotype turned up a few times. V gene TRBV20-1 combines with J gene TRBJ2-7, with TRBD1 matching 10 bases. Germline V gives CDR1 DFQATT, CDR2 SNEGSKA (reference sequence). The CDR3 loop spans 14 amino acids. Trimming cost V 5 bases and J 11 bases; bases outside gene matches: 15. CDR3 DNA sequence: TGCAGTGCTCCCTTGGGGACAGGGGCCATGGGGGAGTACTTC. Its translation is CSAPLGTGAMGEYF.

The chain has TRBV4-1 and TRBJ2-5, with D possibly TRBD2 on 5 matching bases. There are 15 residues in the CDR3. Trimming removed 2 bases from V and 5 bases from J, with 15 bases in between. Germline V gives CDR1 MGHRA, CDR2 YSYEKL. The CDR3 is CASSQHPLTGETQYF. CDR3 DNA: TGCGCCAGCAGCCAACATCCTTTGACGGGGGAGACCCAGTACTTC.

J is TRBJ1-2 and V is TRBV4-1; no clear D gene. Between the trimmed V and J ends, which lost 0 bases and 6 bases, there was a span of 5 bases. The germline V gene has CDR1 MGHRA and CDR2 YSYEKL. The CDR3 has 12 amino acids. The CDR3 sequence: CASSQDLDGYTF. CDR3 DNA sequence: TGCGCCAGCAGCCAAGATCTTGATGGCTACACCTTC.

This clonotype has ten or more counts. This chain connects TRBV6-5 to TRBJ2-7; D possibly corresponds to TRBD1 (5 bases). Germline V gene sequence: CDR1 MNHEY, CDR2 SVGAGI. The CDR3 runs to 15 residues. Trimming took off 2 bases at V and 6 bases at J, with 17 bases between the two ends. The CDR3 loop is CASSYRQTAGVEQYF. The CDR3 coding sequence is TGTGCCAGCAGTTACCGGCAGACAGCCGGTGTCGAGCAGTACTTC.

About this clonotype: One end of the junction varies from germline; a read error may be responsible. V and J are TRBV30 and TRBJ2-2, with TRBD1 matching over 7 bases. Germline V gene data show CDR1 as GTSNPN and CDR2 as SVGIG (reference sequence). The CDR3 extends over 14 amino acids. CDR3 amino acids: CAWNPGQNPGELFF. The CDR3 nucleotides read TGTGCCTGGAATCCGGGACAGAACCCCGGGGAGCTGTTTTTT.

V usage is TRBV29-1 and J usage is TRBJ2-5, with TRBD2 matching over 13 bases. This CDR3 has 17 residues. V lost 4 bases to trimming and J lost 4 bases; unmatched junction nucleotides: 12. The V gene's germline CDR1 is SQVTM and CDR2 ANQGSEA. CDR3 sequence: CSVGGTSGNPNPETQYF. CDR3 DNA sequence: TGCAGCGTTGGCGGGACTAGCGGGAACCCCAACCCAGAGACCCAGTACTTC.